These 8 T cell receptor beta chains were all obtained from the same sample, sequenced in a study of Ad26.COV2.S vaccination and SARS-CoV-2 variants. Profiling relied on immunoSEQ multiplex PCR, and the TCRdb table lists in-frame clones only, not all of them. The sample records 400,000 to 500,000 clones, approximately 88% being singletons. Treatment noted: roughly 18 received Ad26.COV2.S at low or high dose, single or two shots; a few received placebo; per-sample allocation not given. Specimens were obtained on day 63 following the first vaccine or placebo injection. The sample here was peripheral blood, taken in a trial of Ad26.COV2.S vaccine versus placebo. The source of these receptors is a person aged 18 to 59 who received the Ad26.COV2.S COVID-19 vaccine or a placebo.

The chain uses TRBV6-5 and TRBJ2-2, with 7 bases matching TRBD2. This CDR3 is 14 amino acids long. Germline-derived CDR1 and CDR2 are MNHEY and SVGAGI. With 6 bases clipped from V and 5 bases from J, the junction kept 6 bases outside the gene matches. In DNA form, the CDR3 reads TGTGCCAGCAGCCGGGGGGAAGGGACCGGGGAGCTGTTTTTT. Protein product: CASSRGEGTGELFF.

The V gene is TRBV30, the J gene TRBJ1-2; D ambiguous. V dropped 1 base and J dropped 5 bases, with 14 bases sitting between them. The CDR3 spans 14 residues. Looked up from germline, CDR1 is GTSNPN and CDR2 is SVGIG (reference sequence). The CDR3 DNA follows: TGTGCCTGGAGTGGGGGTATAAGGGATTATGGCTACACCTTC. It yields the protein CAWSGGIRDYGYTF.

V and J are TRBV19 and TRBJ2-6; the match to TRBD1 covers 11 bases. The CDR3 has 18 residues. Per germline, CDR1 LNHDA and CDR2 SQIVND (reference sequence). Trimming took 1 base from V and 2 from J; bases not matched to a gene: 4. CDR3 in DNA: TGTGCCAGTAGTATAGGGGACAGGGGGTCAGCTGGGGCCAACGTCCTGACTTTC. This encodes CASSIGDRGSAGANVLTF.

This clone has just a few counts. The genes are TRBV4-2 and TRBJ2-1, with TRBD2 identical over 11 bases. Germline V lookup: CDR1 LGHNA, CDR2 YNFKEQ. Losses at the gene ends were 4 bases for V and 6 bases for J; bases not matched to a gene: 5. The CDR3 runs 15 residues. In DNA, the CDR3 is TGTGCCAGCAGCCCCTATAGCGGGGGGGGCAATGAGCAGTTCTTC. Its protein is CASSPYSGGGNEQFF.

This rearrangement joins TRBV6-2 or TRBV6-3 to TRBJ1-2; TRBD1 might be the D (6 bases). The CDR3 totals 13 residues. The germline V gene encodes CDR1 MNHEY and CDR2 SVGEGT. Trimming left V 2 bases short and J 6 bases short, with 10 bases between. The CDR3, as DNA: TGTGCCAGCAGTTACGGGGACACAAATGGCTACACCTTC. This translates into CASSYGDTNGYTF.

V usage is TRBV4-2 and J usage is TRBJ2-5, with 10 positions matching TRBD2. Trimming at V came to 11 bases and at J to 1 base, leaving 19 bases not matched to a gene. The CDR3 runs 18 residues. Per germline, CDR1 LGHNA and CDR2 YNFKEQ. Here the CDR3 reads CAPPDGSGGTAFQETQYF. For the CDR3, the DNA is TGTGCCCCCCCGGATGGTAGCGGGGGGACAGCTTTCCAAGAGACCCAGTACTTC.

This clone showed up just once. The CDR3 DNA reads TGTGCCAGCAGCACAGGGGCTTGGTATGGCTACACCTTC. Protein: CASSTGAWYGYTF. This chain joins TRBV7-9 and TRBJ1-2; 7 bases are a match to TRBD1. There are 13 residues in the CDR3. Losses at the gene ends were 5 bases for V and 5 bases for J; bases not matched to a gene: 5. The germline V gene has CDR1 SEHNR and CDR2 FQNEAQ (reference sequence).

The chain combines TRBV19 with TRBJ2-2; D is unresolved. The CDR3 loop spans 12 amino acids. CDR1 is LNHDA, CDR2 SQIVND, per germline (reference sequence). The CDR3 loop is CATLTLAGELFF. CDR3 in DNA: TGTGCGACGCTGACCTTGGCCGGGGAGCTGTTTTTT.